This TCR beta chain was recorded in a study of blood T cell repertoires in COVID-19. CDR1 is DFQATT and CDR2 is SNEGSKA in the germline V gene (reference sequence). Trimming shortened V by 7 bases and J by 1 base, and 7 bases separated the two germline ends. This CDR3 is built from 11 residues. Sequenced by immunoSEQ multiplex PCR; TCRdb stores in-frame clones only, minus some. The sample lists 180,000 or so clones, roughly 80% occurring once. Material: peripheral blood. The receptor was isolated from a man in his forties or fifties who had recovered from COVID-19. The chain joins TRBV20-1 to TRBJ1-1; D is unresolved. Here the CDR3 reads CSGSENTEAFF. In nucleotides, the CDR3 is TGCAGTGGATCAGAGAACACTGAAGCTTTCTTT.